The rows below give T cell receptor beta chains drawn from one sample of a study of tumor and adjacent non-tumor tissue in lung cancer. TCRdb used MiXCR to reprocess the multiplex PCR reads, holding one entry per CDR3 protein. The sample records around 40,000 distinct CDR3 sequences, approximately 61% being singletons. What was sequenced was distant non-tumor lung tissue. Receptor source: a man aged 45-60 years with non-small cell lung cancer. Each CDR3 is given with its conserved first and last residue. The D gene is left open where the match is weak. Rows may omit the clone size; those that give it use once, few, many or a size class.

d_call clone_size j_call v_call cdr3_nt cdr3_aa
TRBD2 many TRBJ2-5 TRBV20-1 TGCAGTGCCAGCGATAGCGGGAGAGAGACCCAGTACTTC CSASDSGRETQYF
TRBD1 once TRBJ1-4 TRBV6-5 TGTGACAGCAGACGGACAGGATTTAATGAAAAACTGTTTTTT CDSRRTGFNEKLFF
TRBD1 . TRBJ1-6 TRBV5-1 TGCGCCAGCAGCGCGGGGGGGACAGGGTCGTCCAATTCACCCTTCCACTTT CASSAGGTGSSNSPFHF
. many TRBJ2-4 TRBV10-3 TGTGCCATCAGTGACTTTGCGGGCATTCAGTACTTC CAISDFAGIQYF
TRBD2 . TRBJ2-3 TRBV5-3 TGTGCCAGACTACCAAGGGAGACTAGCATCGTGTTT CARLPRETSIVF
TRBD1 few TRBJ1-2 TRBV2 TGTGCCAGCAGAGAGGCGACAGGGAGGAGCTATGGCTACACCTTC CASREATGRSYGYTF
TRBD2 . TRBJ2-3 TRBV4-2 TGTGCCAGCAGCCGAGATAGCGGACTAGCGGGGGGTGGAGATACGCAGTATTTT CASSRDSGLAGGGDTQYF
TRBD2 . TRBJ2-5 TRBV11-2 TGTGCTAGCAGCTTACCGGGAATAGCGGGGGGCGCGTATATGACTCAGTACTTC CASSLPGIAGGAYMTQYF
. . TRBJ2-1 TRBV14 TGTGCCAGCAGCCAAAATAGTCAAGAGACCCAGTTCTTC CASSQNSQETQFF
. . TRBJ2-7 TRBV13 TGTGCCAGCAGTTTAGGATGGGAGAGCGATACCTACGAGCAGTACTTC CASSLGWESDTYEQYF
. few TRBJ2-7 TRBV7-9 TGTGCCAGCAGCTTAGGAAGCGGACGGGGAAACGGGCAGTACTTC CASSLGSGRGNGQYF
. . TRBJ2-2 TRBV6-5 TGTGTCAGCAGTCTCCTCCTTCCGCCCTGGGAGGCCGAGAAGCTGTCTTTT CVSSLLLPPWEAEKLSF
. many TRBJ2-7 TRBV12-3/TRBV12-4 TGTGCCAGCAGTTGGGGAGCTTCCTACGAGCAGTACTTC CASSWGASYEQYF
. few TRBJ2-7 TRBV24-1 TGTGCCACCAGTGACCCCTCGGTGGGGACCTACGAGCAGTACTTC CATSDPSVGTYEQYF
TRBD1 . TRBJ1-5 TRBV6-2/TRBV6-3 TGTGTCAGCACCGGGACAGGGAGGGCAAATCAAACCCAGCATTTT CVSTGTGRANQTQHF
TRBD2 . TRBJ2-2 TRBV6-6 TGTGCAAGCGGGAGCCCCAGGGAGCTGTATTTT CASGSPRELYF
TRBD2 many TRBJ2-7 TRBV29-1 TGCAGCGCACGGGGGCTAGCGGGGGAGGGCGAGCAGTACTTC CSARGLAGEGEQYF
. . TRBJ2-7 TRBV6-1 TGTGCCGGCGGTGAAGAGGTCGGTGCTTGGGACGAGCAATACTTC CAGGEEVGAWDEQYF
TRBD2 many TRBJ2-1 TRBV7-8 TGTGCCAGCAGCACTAGCGTGGACTCCTACAATGAGCAGTTCTTC CASSTSVDSYNEQFF
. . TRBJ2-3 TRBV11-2 TGCGCCAGCAGCTTAATATGCTCTAGCATAGATACGCAGTATTTT CASSLICSSIDTQYF
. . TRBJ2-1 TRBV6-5 TGTGCCGGCAGTAAAACTGGCGGGTACTCCTACAATGAGCAGTTCTTC CAGSKTGGYSYNEQFF
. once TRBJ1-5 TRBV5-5 TGTGCCAGCAGCTTCGGCGCCCAGCCGCCAAATCAGCCCCAATATTTT CASSFGAQPPNQPQYF
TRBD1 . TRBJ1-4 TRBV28 TGTGCCAGCACGAGTTCCGGGACAGTCACTGAAAAACCGTTTTTT CASTSSGTVTEKPFF
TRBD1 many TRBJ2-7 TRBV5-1 TGCGCCAGCAGCCGGGACAGGGAACGGCAGTACTTC CASSRDRERQYF
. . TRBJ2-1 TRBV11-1 TGTGTCATCAGCCCCCAGGTCAATGAGCAGTTCTTC CVISPQVNEQFF
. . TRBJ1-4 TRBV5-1 TGCGCCAGCAGCTGGGGGCAGGCCTTTGCTGGGGAAAAACTGTTTTTT CASSWGQAFAGEKLFF
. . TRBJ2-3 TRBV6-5 TGTGTCAGCAGTTACTCAGATACGCAGTATTTT CVSSYSDTQYF
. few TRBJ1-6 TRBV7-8 TGTGCCAGCAGCTTGGGGCAGAATTCACCCCTCCACTTT CASSLGQNSPLHF
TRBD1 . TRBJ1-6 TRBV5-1 TGCACCAGCAGCGAACAGGGGGCAAGCTCACCCCTCCACTTT CTSSEQGASSPLHF
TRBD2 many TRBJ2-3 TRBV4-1 TGCGCCAGCAGCCAACCTGCGGGACTAGCGGGAGTTTCAGATACGCAGTATTTT CASSQPAGLAGVSDTQYF
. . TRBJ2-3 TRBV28 TGTGCCAGCAGTCCCCCCGGGACCTACACAGATACGCAGTATTTT CASSPPGTYTDTQYF
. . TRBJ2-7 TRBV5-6 TGTGCCAGTAGCTTGGAGTGGATTCCCGACGAGCAGTACTTC CASSLEWIPDEQYF
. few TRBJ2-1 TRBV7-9 TGTGCCAGCAGCCCACCTAGTTTCTCCTACAATGAGCAGTTCTTC CASSPPSFSYNEQFF
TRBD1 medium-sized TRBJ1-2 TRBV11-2 TGTGCCAGCAGCCTGGGACAGCTCACGTATGGCTACACCTTC CASSLGQLTYGYTF
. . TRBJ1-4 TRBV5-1 TGCGCCAGCAGCACCTTGAGCGTTCTCAATGAAAAACTGTTTTTT CASSTLSVLNEKLFF
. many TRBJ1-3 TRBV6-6 TGTGCCAGCAGTTACTCGGAGCCGGGGGGCCAACCCTCTGGAAACACCATATATTTT CASSYSEPGGQPSGNTIYF
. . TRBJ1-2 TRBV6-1 TGTGCCAGCAGTGAGGCAGGCGATGCGGGCTACACTTTT CASSEAGDAGYTF
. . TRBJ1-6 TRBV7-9 TGTGCCTGCAGCTTAACTGGACATAATTCACCCCTCCACTTT CACSLTGHNSPLHF
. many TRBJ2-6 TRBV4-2 TGTGCCAGCAGCCAAGATAACGCCCGGGGAAACGTCCTGACTTTC CASSQDNARGNVLTF